These 4 T cell receptor beta chains share one sample of origin, sequenced in a study of molecular identifiers for immune sequencing clone quantification (dated by TCRdb to 2017 to 2018). The library was obtained by PCR. The sequencer was a NextSeq 500. TCRdb took the public reads, trimmed them with fastp at Q25, ran MiXCR for clone calling and kept in-frame beta chains. Under each unique CDR3 protein, matching rows form one entry showing the most common genes and DNA. This sample is represented by roughly 97,000 distinct CDR3 sequences; less than 25% of them were singletons. Jointly, the top ten make up roughly 1% of the sample. Sequenced input: naive CD8+ T cells from blood, with Jurkat cell RNA spiked in. The cell subset or site tag for this specimen amounts to: FACS-sorted CD8+CD4-CCR7+CD45RA+ naive T cells. The receptors shown here come from a human donor in good health. Some libraries in this study had Jurkat cell RNA spiked in.

The chain recombines TRBV5-1 with TRBJ2-7; no clear D. Germline V gene sequence: CDR1 SGHRS, CDR2 YFSETQ. The CDR3 has 15 amino acids. V lost 0 bases to trimming and J lost 0 bases, with 10 bases between them. The CDR3 DNA is TGCGCCAGCAGCTTGGAGCTCAGCAGCTCCTACGAGCAGTACTTC. Encoded protein: CASSLELSSSYEQYF.

To note about this clonotype: Just one base apart from a much larger clone, this may be a read error. The chain is built from TRBV4-3 and TRBJ2-7, with TRBD1 matching 11 bases. CDR3 length equals 16 residues. Germline CDR1 and CDR2: LGHNA and YSLEER. CDR3 amino acids: CARSQDWGTGGYEQYF. CDR3 DNA sequence: TGCGCCCGCAGCCAAGATTGGGGGACAGGGGGGTACGAGCAGTACTTC.

The sample holds many counts of this clonotype. The rearrangement uses TRBV14 and TRBJ2-6; D ambiguous. The CDR3 is 15 residues long. Germline V gives CDR1 SGHDN, CDR2 FVKESK. V shed 4 bases and J shed 0 bases, with 7 bases lying between them. The CDR3 spells CASSPYFSGANVLTF. The CDR3 DNA sequence: TGTGCCAGCAGCCCCTATTTCTCTGGGGCCAACGTCCTGACTTTC.

There are a few counts of this clonotype. The genes are TRBV11-3 and TRBJ2-1; 8 bases fit TRBD2. The CDR3 runs to 17 residues. Trimming removed 0 bases from V and 4 bases from J; junction bases left unmatched: 8. Germline CDR1 and CDR2: SGHNT and YENEEA. CDR3 region: CASSLDSRRGGYNEQFF. CDR3 DNA sequence: TGTGCCAGCAGCTTAGACTCCCGCCGGGGGGGGTACAATGAGCAGTTCTTC.